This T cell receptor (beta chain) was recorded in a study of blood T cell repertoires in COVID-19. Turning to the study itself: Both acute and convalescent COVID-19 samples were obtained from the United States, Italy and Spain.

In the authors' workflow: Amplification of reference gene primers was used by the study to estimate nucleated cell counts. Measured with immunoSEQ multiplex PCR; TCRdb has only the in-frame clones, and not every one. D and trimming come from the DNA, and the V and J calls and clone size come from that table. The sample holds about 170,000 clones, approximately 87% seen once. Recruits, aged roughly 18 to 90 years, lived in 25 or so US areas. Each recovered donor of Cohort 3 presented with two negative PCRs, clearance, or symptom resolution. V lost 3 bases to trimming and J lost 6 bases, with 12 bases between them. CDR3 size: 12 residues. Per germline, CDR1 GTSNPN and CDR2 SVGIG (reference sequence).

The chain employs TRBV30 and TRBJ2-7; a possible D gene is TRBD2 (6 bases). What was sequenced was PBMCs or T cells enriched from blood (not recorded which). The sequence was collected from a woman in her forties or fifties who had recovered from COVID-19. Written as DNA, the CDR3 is TGTGCCTGGAGCCTGGGGGGAGGCGAGCAGTACGTC. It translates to CAWSLGGGEQYV.